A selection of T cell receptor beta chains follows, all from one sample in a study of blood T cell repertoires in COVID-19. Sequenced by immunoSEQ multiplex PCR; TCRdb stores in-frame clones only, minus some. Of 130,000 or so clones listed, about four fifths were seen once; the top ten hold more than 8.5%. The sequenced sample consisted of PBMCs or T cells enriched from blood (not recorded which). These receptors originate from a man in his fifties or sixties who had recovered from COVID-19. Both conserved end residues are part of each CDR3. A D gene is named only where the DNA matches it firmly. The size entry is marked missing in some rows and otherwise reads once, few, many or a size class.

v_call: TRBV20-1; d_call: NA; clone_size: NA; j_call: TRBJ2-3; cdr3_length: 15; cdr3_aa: CSASIVGPKPDTQYF; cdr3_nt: TGCAGTGCTAGTATAGTGGGGCCTAAGCCAGATACGCAGTATTTT
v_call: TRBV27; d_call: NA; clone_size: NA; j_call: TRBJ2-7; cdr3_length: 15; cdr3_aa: CASSLGAGQPYEQYF; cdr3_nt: TGTGCCAGCAGTTTAGGGGCAGGGCAACCCTACGAGCAGTACTTC
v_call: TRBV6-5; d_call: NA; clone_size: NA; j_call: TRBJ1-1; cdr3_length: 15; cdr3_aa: CASTIGSLGNTEAFF; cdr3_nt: TGTGCCAGCACAATAGGGAGTTTGGGGAACACTGAAGCTTTCTTT
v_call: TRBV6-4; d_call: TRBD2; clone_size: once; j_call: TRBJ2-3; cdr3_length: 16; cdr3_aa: CASSAELAGGTDTQYF; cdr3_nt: TGTGCCAGCAGTGCCGAACTAGCGGGGGGCACAGATACGCAGTATTTT
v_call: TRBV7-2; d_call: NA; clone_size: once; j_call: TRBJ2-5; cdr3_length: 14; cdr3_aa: CASSPLGYQETQYF; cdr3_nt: TGTGCCAGCAGTCCACTAGGGTACCAAGAGACCCAGTACTTC
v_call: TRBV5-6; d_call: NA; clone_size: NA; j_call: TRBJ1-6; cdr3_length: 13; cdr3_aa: CASSLRTSVTLHF; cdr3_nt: TGTGCCAGCAGCTTAAGAACATCCGTCACCCTCCACTTT
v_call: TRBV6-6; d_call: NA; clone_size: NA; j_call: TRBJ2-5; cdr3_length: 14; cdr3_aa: CASSYSTQVETQYF; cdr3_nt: TGTGCCAGCAGTTACTCGACACAGGTAGAGACCCAGTACTTC
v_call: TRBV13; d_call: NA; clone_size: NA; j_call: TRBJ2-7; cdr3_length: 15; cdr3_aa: CASSLMVTIPYEQYF; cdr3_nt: TGTGCCAGCAGCTTGATGGTGACTATCCCCTACGAGCAGTACTTC
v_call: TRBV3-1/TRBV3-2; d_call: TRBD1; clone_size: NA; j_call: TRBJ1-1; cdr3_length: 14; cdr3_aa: CASSQGTGGTGAFF; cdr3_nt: TGTGCCAGCAGCCAAGGGACAGGGGGGACGGGGGCTTTCTTT
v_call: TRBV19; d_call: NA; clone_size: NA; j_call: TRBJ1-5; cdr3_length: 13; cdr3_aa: CASSGRRNQPQHF; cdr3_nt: TGTGCCAGTTCAGGGCGGCGCAATCAGCCCCAGCATTTT
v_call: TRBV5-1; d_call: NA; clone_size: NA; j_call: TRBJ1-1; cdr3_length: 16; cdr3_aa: CASSPTLPRGNTEAFF; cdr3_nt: TGCGCCAGCAGCCCCACCTTGCCCCGGGGGAACACTGAAGCTTTCTTT
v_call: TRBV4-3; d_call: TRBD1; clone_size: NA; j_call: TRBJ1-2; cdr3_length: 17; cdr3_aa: CASSTRLGQGDRFGYTF; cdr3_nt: TGCGCCAGCAGCACTCGATTAGGACAGGGGGACCGGTTTGGCTACACCTTC
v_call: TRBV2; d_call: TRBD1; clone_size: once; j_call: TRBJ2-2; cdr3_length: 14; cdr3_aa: CASRGQGNTGELFF; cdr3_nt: TGTGCCAGCAGAGGACAGGGTAACACCGGGGAGCTGTTTTTT
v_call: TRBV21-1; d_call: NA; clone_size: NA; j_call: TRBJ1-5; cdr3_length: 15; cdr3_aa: CASSTYRGLNQPQHF; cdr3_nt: TGTGCCAGCAGCACCTACAGGGGGCTCAATCAGCCCCAGCATTTT
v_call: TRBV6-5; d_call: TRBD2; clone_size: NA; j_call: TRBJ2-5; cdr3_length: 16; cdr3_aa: CASSYELAGGLETQYF; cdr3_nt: TGTGCCAGCAGTTACGAACTAGCGGGGGGTTTAGAGACCCAGTACTTC
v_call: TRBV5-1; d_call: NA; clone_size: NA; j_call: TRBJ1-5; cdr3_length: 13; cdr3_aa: CASSFSSNQPQHF; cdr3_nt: TGCGCCAGCAGCTTCTCCAGCAATCAGCCCCAGCATTTT
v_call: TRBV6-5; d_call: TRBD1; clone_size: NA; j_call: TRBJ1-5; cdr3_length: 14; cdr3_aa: CASSPGQRAQPQHF; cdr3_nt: TGTGCCAGCAGCCCGGGACAGCGGGCTCAGCCCCAGCATTTT
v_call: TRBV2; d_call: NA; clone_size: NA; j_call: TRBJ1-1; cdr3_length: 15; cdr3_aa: CASAAPGRGNTEAFF; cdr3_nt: TGTGCCAGCGCCGCCCCAGGGCGGGGGAACACTGAAGCTTTCTTT
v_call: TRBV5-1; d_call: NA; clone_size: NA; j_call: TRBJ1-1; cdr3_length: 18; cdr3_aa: CASSSDLRRGWVNTEAFF; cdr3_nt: TGCGCCAGCAGCTCGGATCTGAGGAGGGGATGGGTGAACACTGAAGCTTTCTTT
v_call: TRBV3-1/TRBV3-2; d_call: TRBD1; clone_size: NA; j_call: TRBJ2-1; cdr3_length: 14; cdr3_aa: CASSRARQGVEQFF; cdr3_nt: TGTGCCAGCAGCCGAGCGAGACAGGGTGTTGAGCAGTTCTTC
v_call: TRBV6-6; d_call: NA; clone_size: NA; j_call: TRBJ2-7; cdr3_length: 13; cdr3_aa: CASRSQGTYEQYF; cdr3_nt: TGTGCCAGCAGATCACAGGGTACCTACGAGCAGTACTTC
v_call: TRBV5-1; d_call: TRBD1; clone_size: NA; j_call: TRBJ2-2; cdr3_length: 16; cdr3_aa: CASSRGGQGTTGELFF; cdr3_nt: TGCGCCAGCAGCCGTGGGGGACAGGGGACCACCGGGGAGCTGTTTTTT
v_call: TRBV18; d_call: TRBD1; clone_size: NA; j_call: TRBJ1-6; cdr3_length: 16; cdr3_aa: CASSPGQGAYNSPLHF; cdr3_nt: TGTGCCAGCTCACCAGGGCAGGGGGCCTATAATTCACCCCTCCACTTT
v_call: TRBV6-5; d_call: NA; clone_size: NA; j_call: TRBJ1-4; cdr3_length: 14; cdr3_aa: CASSWGATNEKLFF; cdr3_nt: TGTGCCAGCAGTTGGGGAGCAACTAATGAAAAACTGTTTTTT
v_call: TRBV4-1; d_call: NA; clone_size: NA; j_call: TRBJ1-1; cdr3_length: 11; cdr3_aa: CASSRQGTAFF; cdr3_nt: TGCGCCAGCAGCCGGCAGGGAACAGCTTTCTTT
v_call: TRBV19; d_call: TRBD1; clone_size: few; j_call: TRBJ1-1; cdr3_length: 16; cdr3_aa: CASSMTSTGSNTEAFF; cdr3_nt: TGTGCCAGTAGCATGACCTCGACAGGGTCGAACACTGAAGCTTTCTTT
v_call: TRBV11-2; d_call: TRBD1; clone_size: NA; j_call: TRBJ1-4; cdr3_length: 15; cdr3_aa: CASRKRQGLNEKLFF; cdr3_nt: TGTGCCAGCAGAAAGAGACAGGGACTTAATGAAAAACTGTTTTTT
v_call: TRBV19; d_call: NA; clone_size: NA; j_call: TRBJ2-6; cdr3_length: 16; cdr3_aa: CASSILGGSGANVLTF; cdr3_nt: TGTGCCAGTAGTATACTAGGGGGCTCTGGGGCCAACGTCCTGACTTTC
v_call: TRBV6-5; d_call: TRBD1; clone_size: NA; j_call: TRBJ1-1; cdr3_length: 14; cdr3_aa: CASSYATGITEAFF; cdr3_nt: TGTGCCAGCAGTTACGCGACAGGGATCACTGAAGCTTTCTTT
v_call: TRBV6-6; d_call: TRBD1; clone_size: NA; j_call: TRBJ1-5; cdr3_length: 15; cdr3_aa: CASSARGQGTQPQHF; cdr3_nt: TGTGCCAGCAGTGCGCGGGGACAGGGGACTCAGCCCCAGCATTTT
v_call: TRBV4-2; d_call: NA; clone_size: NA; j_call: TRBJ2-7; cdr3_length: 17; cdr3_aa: CASSQEKGGALSYEQYF; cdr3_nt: TGTGCCAGCAGCCAAGAGAAAGGGGGGGCCCTCTCCTACGAGCAGTACTTC
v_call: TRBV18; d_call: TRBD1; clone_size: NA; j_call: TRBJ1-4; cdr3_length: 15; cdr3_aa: CASSPRGQEGEKLFF; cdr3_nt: TGTGCCAGCTCACCACGGGGACAGGAGGGTGAAAAACTGTTTTTT
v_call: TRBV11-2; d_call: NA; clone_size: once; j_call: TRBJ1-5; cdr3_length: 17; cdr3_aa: CASSLGVTGGGNQPQHF; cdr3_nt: TGTGCCAGCAGCTTAGGGGTGACGGGGGGCGGCAATCAGCCCCAGCATTTT
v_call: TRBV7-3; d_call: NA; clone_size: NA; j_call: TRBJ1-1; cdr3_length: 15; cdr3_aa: CASSLGAGMNTEAFF; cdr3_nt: TGTGCCAGCAGCTTAGGTGCAGGAATGAACACTGAAGCTTTCTTT
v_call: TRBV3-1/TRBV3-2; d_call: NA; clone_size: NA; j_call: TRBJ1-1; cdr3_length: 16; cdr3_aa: CASSQDRTGGITEAFF; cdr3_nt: TGTGCCAGCAGCCAAGATCGAACGGGAGGAATCACTGAAGCTTTCTTT
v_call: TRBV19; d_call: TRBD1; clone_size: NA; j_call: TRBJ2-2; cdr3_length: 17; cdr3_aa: CASSIGSRQGYTGELFF; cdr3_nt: TGTGCCAGTAGTATTGGTTCGCGACAGGGTTACACCGGGGAGCTGTTTTTT
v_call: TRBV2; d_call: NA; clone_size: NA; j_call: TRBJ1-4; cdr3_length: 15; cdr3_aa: CASSRDSPTNEKLFF; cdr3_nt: TGTGCCAGCAGTCGAGACAGTCCAACTAATGAAAAACTGTTTTTT
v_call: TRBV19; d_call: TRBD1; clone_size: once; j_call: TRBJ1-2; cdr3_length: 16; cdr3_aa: CASGGYRTGGNYGYTF; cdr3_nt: TGTGCCAGTGGGGGATACAGGACAGGGGGAAACTATGGCTACACCTTC
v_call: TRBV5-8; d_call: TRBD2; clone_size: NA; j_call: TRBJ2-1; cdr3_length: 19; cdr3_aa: CASSLLGLAGAGVMNEQFF; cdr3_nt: TGTGCCAGCAGCTTGTTGGGACTAGCGGGGGCCGGGGTAATGAATGAGCAGTTCTTC
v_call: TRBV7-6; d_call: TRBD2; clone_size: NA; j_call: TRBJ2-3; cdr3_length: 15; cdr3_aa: CASRLLAGGSDTQYF; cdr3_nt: TGTGCCAGCAGATTACTAGCGGGGGGCTCAGATACGCAGTATTTT
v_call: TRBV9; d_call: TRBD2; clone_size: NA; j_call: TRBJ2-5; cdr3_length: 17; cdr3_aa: CASSAGGGTRGHETQYF; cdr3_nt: TGTGCCAGCAGCGCAGGCGGGGGGACCCGTGGTCACGAGACCCAGTACTTC
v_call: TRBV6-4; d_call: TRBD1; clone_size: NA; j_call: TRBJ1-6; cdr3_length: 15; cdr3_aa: CASSATGTGNSPLHF; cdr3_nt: TGTGCCAGCAGTGCCACCGGGACAGGGAATTCACCCCTCCACTTT
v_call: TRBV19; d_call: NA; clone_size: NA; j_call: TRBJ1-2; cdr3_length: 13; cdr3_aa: CASSSQGNYGYTF; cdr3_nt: TGTGCCAGTAGTTCGCAGGGAAACTATGGCTACACCTTC
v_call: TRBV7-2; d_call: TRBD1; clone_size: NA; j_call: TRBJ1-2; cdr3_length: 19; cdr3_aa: CASSLGTGGAGVRYYGYTF; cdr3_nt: TGTGCCAGCAGCTTGGGGACAGGGGGCGCGGGAGTACGCTACTATGGCTACACCTTC
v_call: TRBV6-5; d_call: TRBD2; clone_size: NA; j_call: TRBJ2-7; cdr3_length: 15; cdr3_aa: CASRGLAGPLYEQYF; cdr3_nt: TGTGCCAGCAGGGGACTAGCGGGGCCTCTTTACGAGCAGTACTTC
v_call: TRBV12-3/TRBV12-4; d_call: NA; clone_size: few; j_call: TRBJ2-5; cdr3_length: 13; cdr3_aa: CASRNQGWETQYF; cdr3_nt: TGTGCCAGCAGGAATCAGGGGTGGGAGACCCAGTACTTC
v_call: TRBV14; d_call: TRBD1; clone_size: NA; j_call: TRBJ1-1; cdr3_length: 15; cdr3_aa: CASTKTTGDFTEAFF; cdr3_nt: TGTGCCAGCACCAAGACGACAGGGGACTTCACTGAAGCTTTCTTT
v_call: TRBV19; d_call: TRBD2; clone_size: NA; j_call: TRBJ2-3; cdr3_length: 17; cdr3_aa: CASSPNFRGGIADTQYF; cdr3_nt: TGTGCCAGTAGTCCCAACTTCCGGGGGGGCATCGCAGATACGCAGTATTTT